This T cell receptor (beta chain) was identified during a study of immune evolution from preneoplasia to lung adenocarcinoma. Overall study: HLA loss of heterozygosity: less than 9% AIS, 15% MIA, approximately 35% ADC, none AAH.

A remark on this clone: As yet, its antigen is unknown. Other DNA sequences of this sample code for an identical CDR3.

Losses at the gene ends were 0 bases for V and 2 bases for J; bases not matched to a gene: 3. Germline V lookup: CDR1 SGDLS, CDR2 YYNGEE. The CDR3 length is 15 residues. Study observations and caveats: Clonality was highest in normal lung, lower in later-stage lesions apparently. Top clone share appeared to fall from AAH through AIS, MIA, adenocarcinoma. Highest clonality occurred in KRAS-mutant, not EGFR-mutant or double wild-type, nodules.

Here immunoSEQ multiplex PCR was the method, and the copy in TCRdb shows in-frame clones only, minus some. There are about 8,300 clones in the sample; roughly 83% occur only once, and about 2.3% lies in the top ten. This clonotype originated in a person aged 50-75 years with lung adenocarcinoma. Sequences were obtained from FFPE invasive lung adenocarcinoma tissue. This sequence joins TRBV9 and TRBJ2-7; TRBD2 matches 9 bases. CDR3 coding DNA: TGTGCCAGCAGCGTAGCTAGCGGGAAAACCTACGAGCAGTACTTC. It yields the protein CASSVASGKTYEQYF. Drawing the rest from reference TRBV9 and TRBJ2-7, the complete variable domain is DSGVTQTPKHLITATGQRVTLRCSPRSGDLSVYWYQQSLDQGLQFLIQYYNGEERAKGNILERFSAQQFPDLHSELNLSSLELGDSALYFCASSVASGKTYEQYFGPGTRLTVT.